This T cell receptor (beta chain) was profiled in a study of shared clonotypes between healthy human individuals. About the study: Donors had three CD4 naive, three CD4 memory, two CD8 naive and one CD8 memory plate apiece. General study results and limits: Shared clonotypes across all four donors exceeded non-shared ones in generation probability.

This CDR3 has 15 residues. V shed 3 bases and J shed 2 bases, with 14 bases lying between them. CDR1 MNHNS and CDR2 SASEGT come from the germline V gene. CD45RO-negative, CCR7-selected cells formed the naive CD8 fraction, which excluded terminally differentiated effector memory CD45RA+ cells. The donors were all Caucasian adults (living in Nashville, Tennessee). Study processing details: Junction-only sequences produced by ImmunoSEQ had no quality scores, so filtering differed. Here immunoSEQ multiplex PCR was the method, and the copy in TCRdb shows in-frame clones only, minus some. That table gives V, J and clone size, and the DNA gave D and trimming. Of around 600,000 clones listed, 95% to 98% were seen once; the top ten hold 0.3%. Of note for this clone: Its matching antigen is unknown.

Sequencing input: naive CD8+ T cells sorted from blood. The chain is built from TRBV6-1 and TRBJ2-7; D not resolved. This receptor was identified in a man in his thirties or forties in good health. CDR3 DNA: TGTGCCAGCAGTGAGGACGCGGATCGAGCCTACGAGCAGTACTTC. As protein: CASSEDADRAYEQYF.